The clone carrying this T cell receptor beta chain has more than one count but fewer than ten. The sample belongs to a study of T cells in Graves' hyperthyroidism and ophthalmopathy. The wider study: Peripheral blood was acquired at first diagnosis, ahead of any therapy whatsoever.

Amplification of TCR beta CDR3 regions used RNA as the template. TCR CDR3 regions were first amplified by RT-PCR with HTBI primers. TCRdb processed the multiplex PCR reads anew with MiXCR; each CDR3 protein has one entry. The sample contains hundreds of thousands of distinct CDR3 sequences, 14% of which appear only once. This CDR3 has 15 amino acids. Between the trimmed V and J ends, which lost 4 bases and 3 bases, there was a span of 17 bases. CDR1 is SGDLS and CDR2 is YYNGEE in the germline V gene. Clinical symptoms, serum thyroxine and TRAb, thyroid ultrasound and orbital computed tomography were used for the diagnoses. Using 10 ml of fresh peripheral blood, PBMCs were prepared.

This clonotype originated in a woman aged 40 to 50 with Graves' hyperthyroidism. Sequencing input: blood. The chain links TRBV9 to TRBJ2-7, with D perhaps matching TRBD2 (5 bases). The CDR3 DNA is TGTGCCAGCAGCCCCGATGGCGCGGGTGGCTACGAGCAGTACTTC. Protein: CASSPDGAGGYEQYF.